One and the same sample provided the 9 T cell receptor beta chains below, sequenced in a study of CXCR3-negative and CXCR3-positive naive CD8 T cells (dated by TCRdb to between 2018 and 2020). Sequencing was carried out with a NextSeq 550. The Human TCR Profiling Kit (MiLaboratory) was used to make UMI-labeled 5' RACE TRB cDNA libraries. After TCRdb reprocessed the reads, each CDR3 protein sequence was kept as one row, without DNA. This sample's table contains some 130,000 distinct CDR3 sequences. The biggest ten clones account for approximately 0.29% of the sample. Sequenced: naive CXCR3- CD8+ T cells from blood. Reading the label with the study, this specimen's cell subset or site is: CD45RO-CCR7+CD27+CD95- naive CD8+ T cells lacking CXCR3 (TNR3-). The receptors stem from a human donor in good health. Some clones in this sample may be carry-over from other donors' samples.

This chain uses TRBV12-3 or TRBV12-4 with TRBJ2-1; checking the TCRdb D call of TRBD2 is not possible without DNA. The CDR3 sequence is 15 residues long. CDR3: CASSWDYGPYNEQFF.

V usage is TRBV14 and J usage is TRBJ2-7; TCRdb lists TRBD2, though no DNA is available to test this call. CDR1 SGHDN and CDR2 FVKESK come from the germline V gene. The CDR3 sequence is 13 residues long. The CDR3 region is CASSPGGGVEQYF.

This sequence joins TRBV28 and TRBJ2-2; the TCRdb call, TRBD1, lacks DNA for checking. CDR1 is MDHEN and CDR2 is SYDVKM in the germline V gene. This CDR3 comprises 15 residues. This CDR3 reads CASSHARVNTGELFF.

The chain recombines TRBV7-3 with TRBJ2-5; the D call from TCRdb, TRBD1, cannot be confirmed without DNA. CDR1 SGHTA and CDR2 FQGTGA come from the germline V gene. The CDR3 is made up of 16 amino acids. CDR3 amino acids: CASSLGTGIRGETQYF.

The chain recombines TRBV29-1 with TRBJ2-1; TCRdb selects TRBD2, and the lack of DNA leaves this call unchecked. The CDR3 totals 14 residues. From germline, CDR1 is SQVTM and CDR2 ANQGSEA. The CDR3 protein is CSVEDRLGDNEQFF.

The chain combines TRBV29-1 with TRBJ2-1; TCRdb designates TRBD2, a call that cannot be tested without DNA. The germline CDR1 and CDR2 sequences are SQVTM and ANQGSEA. The CDR3 is 16 residues long. CDR3 sequence reads: CSVEGPGLASYNEQFF.

CDR3 residues: CSATSLAAYNEQFF. This chain uses TRBV20-1 with TRBJ2-1; TCRdb returns TRBD2, unconfirmable since there is no DNA. The germline V gene encodes CDR1 DFQATT and CDR2 SNEGSKA (reference sequence). The CDR3 is 14 residues long.

The V call is TRBV7-2, the J call TRBJ2-7. The CDR3 has 13 residues. Per germline, CDR1 SGHTA and CDR2 FQGNSA. CDR3 amino acids: CASSSPYHYEQYF.

The chain uses TRBV6-5 and TRBJ2-1; TCRdb names TRBD2, which stays unverified in the absence of DNA. Germline lookup yields CDR1 MNHEY and CDR2 SVGAGI. The CDR3 contains 16 residues. The chain's CDR3 is CASTNVPGARYNEQFF.